These T cell receptor beta chains were read from a single sample in a study of blood T cell repertoires in COVID-19. Measured with immunoSEQ multiplex PCR; TCRdb has only the in-frame clones, and not every one. This table has roughly 250,000 clones, approximately 84% appearing once. The sample comprised peripheral blood. Receptors originate from a human donor in a cohort sampled during active COVID-19. Each CDR3 is given with its conserved first and last residue. The order of the fields is clone size, D gene, V gene, J gene, CDR3 protein, CDR3 DNA. D genes are given only for firm matches. Clone size appears in some rows only: once, few, many, or a class for an expanded clone.

>.|TRBD2|TRBV28|TRBJ2-1
CTTLAAVNNEQFF
TGTACAACACTAGCGGCGGTGAACAATGAGCAGTTCTTC
>.|.|TRBV6-4|TRBJ2-7
CASSDSRLWTAPYEQYF
TGTGCCAGCAGTGACTCGAGGTTATGGACAGCCCCATACGAGCAGTACTTC
>.|TRBD1|TRBV5-8|TRBJ1-4
CASSLGQGANDEKLFF
TGTGCCAGCAGCCTCGGACAGGGGGCTAATGATGAAAAACTGTTTTTT
>.|.|TRBV2|TRBJ2-7
CASSERTTPYEQYF
TGTGCCAGCAGTGAAAGGACAACCCCCTACGAGCAGTACTTC
>.|.|TRBV5-1|TRBJ2-7
CASSLDFDEQYF
TGCGCCAGCAGCTTGGATTTCGACGAGCAGTACTTC
>.|.|TRBV9|TRBJ2-3
CASSPTPGGTDTQYF
TGTGCCAGCAGCCCCACACCAGGGGGCACAGATACGCAGTATTTT
>.|.|TRBV27|TRBJ2-3
CASGVPPGDTQYF
TGTGCCAGCGGAGTGCCGCCGGGGGATACGCAGTATTTT
>once|.|TRBV4-1|TRBJ2-3
CASSQVRSGSDTQYF
TGCGCCAGCAGCCAAGTAAGATCAGGGTCAGATACGCAGTATTTT
>.|TRBD2|TRBV5-6|TRBJ2-7
CASSLLAGVPLSYEQYF
TGTGCCAGCAGCTTGCTTGCGGGAGTGCCCCTCTCCTACGAGCAGTACTTC
>.|.|TRBV5-1|TRBJ1-6
CATSDRVNSPLHF
TGCGCCACCTCGGACAGAGTAAATTCACCCCTCCACTTT
>.|TRBD2|TRBV5-1|TRBJ2-1
CASSSGLAAGNEQFF
TGCGCCAGCAGCTCGGGACTAGCGGCAGGGAATGAGCAGTTCTTC